The clone carrying this T cell receptor (beta chain) showed up just once. Donors in Cohort 3 counted as recovered after two negative PCRs, clearance, or symptom resolution. Trimming shortened V by 2 bases and J by 4 bases, and 11 bases separated the two germline ends. Germline V gives CDR1 MNHEY, CDR2 SVGAGI. The CDR3 has 14 residues. These data belong to a study of blood T cell repertoires in COVID-19. Study-level information: Samples representing acute and convalescent COVID-19 were sourced from the United States, Italy and Spain.

Clones were sequenced by immunoSEQ multiplex PCR, and TCRdb holds only the in-frame ones, with some missing. The table shows around 160,000 clones, with about 80% occurring only once. The chain joins TRBV6-5 to TRBJ1-2; D remains ambiguous. The sequence derives from a woman in her sixties who had recovered from COVID-19. Sequenced sample: PBMCs or T cells enriched from blood (not recorded which). CDR3 DNA: TGTGCCAGCAGTTACAACGCGGCTAGCTATGGCTACACCTTC. Residues: CASSYNAASYGYTF.